This entry lists 21 T cell receptor beta chains sequenced from one sample in a study of cytomegalovirus exposure and HLA in healthy donors. The PCR was carried out with 60 Vbeta primers and 13 Jbeta primers. Clones were read by immunoSEQ multiplex PCR, and TCRdb kept only the in-frame ones, dropping some. The table records about 63,000 clones, about three quarters of them present only once. Sequencing was performed on PBMCs. These receptor sequences come from a middle-aged man in good health and CMV-seropositive.

J is TRBJ2-2 and V is TRBV2; 9 bases are a match to TRBD1. The CDR3 contains 16 residues. Trimming took 6 bases from V and 1 from J; bases not matched to a gene: 6. From germline, CDR1 is SNHLY and CDR2 FYNNEI. In nucleotides, the CDR3 is TGTGCCAGCAGCGACAACAGGGGGCGGAACACCGGGGAGCTGTTTTTT. Its translation: CASSDNRGRNTGELFF.

The chain is built from TRBV30 and TRBJ1-1; D is ambiguous. The V gene lost 4 bases and the J gene lost 0 bases, with 9 bases spanning the gap. CDR3 length equals 13 residues. Germline loops: CDR1 GTSNPN, CDR2 SVGIG (reference sequence). CDR3 coding DNA: TGTGCCTGGACCACCGGGATGAACACTGAAGCTTTCTTT. It translates to CAWTTGMNTEAFF. The full variable domain, in which reference TRBV30 and TRBJ1-1 provide the parts outside the CDR3, is SQTIHQWPATLVQPVGSPLSLECTVEGTSNPNLYWYRQAAGRGLQLLFYSVGIGQISSEVPQNLSASRPQDRQFILSSKKLLLSDSGFYLCAWTTGMNTEAFFGQGTRLTVV.

The chain has TRBV11-2 and TRBJ1-3, with D unclear. Trimming took 4 bases from V and 4 from J, leaving 20 bases between them. Germline V gene lookup returns CDR1 SGHAT and CDR2 FQNNGV. There are 17 residues in the CDR3. The CDR3 spells CASSSQTPTMLGNTIYF. CDR3 coding DNA: TGTGCCAGCAGCTCGCAAACCCCGACAATGCTGGGAAACACCATATATTTT. Looking up the rest from reference TRBV11-2 and TRBJ1-3 gives the full variable domain: EAGVAQSPRYKIIEKRQSVAFWCNPISGHATLYWYQQILGQGPKLLIQFQNNGVVDDSQLPKDRFSAERLKGVDSTLKIQPAKLEDSAVYLCASSSQTPTMLGNTIYFGEGSWLTVV.

DNA for the CDR3: TGTGCCAGCAGTGAATATTGGTCTATATTCGGTGAAAAACTGTTTTTT. Translating gives CASSEYWSIFGEKLFF. This chain uses TRBV25-1 with TRBJ1-4; D unresolved. This CDR3 contains 16 residues. CDR1 is MGHDK and CDR2 is SYGVNS in the germline V gene. Trimming left V 0 bases short and J 7 bases short, with 15 bases between. Together with reference TRBV25-1 and TRBJ1-4, the CDR3 gives the full variable domain: EADIYQTPRYLVIGTGKKITLECSQTMGHDKMYWYQQDPGMELHLIHYSYGVNSTEKGDLSSESTVSRIRTEHFPLTLESARPSHTSQYLCASSEYWSIFGEKLFFGSGTQLSVL.

This clone showed up just a few times. The CDR3 loop is CARSGRLEKLFF. The CDR3 coding sequence is TGTGCCAGATCGGGAAGATTAGAAAAACTGTTTTTT. The genes are TRBV6-1 and TRBJ1-4, with D unresolved. This CDR3 region has 12 residues. V lost 9 bases, J lost 8 bases, and 13 bases lay in between. Germline V lookup: CDR1 MNHNS, CDR2 SASEGT.

The rearrangement links TRBV29-1 to TRBJ1-2; 11 bases fit TRBD1. V was clipped by 5 bases and J by 4 bases; unmatched bases: 6. The CDR3 totals 14 residues. The germline V gene has CDR1 SQVTM and CDR2 ANQGSEA. The CDR3 coding sequence is TGCAGCGTTCCGGGACAGGGGGTTGCCTATGGCTACACCTTC. Protein product: CSVPGQGVAYGYTF.

The chain uses TRBV28 and TRBJ1-1, with 9 nucleotides matching TRBD1. The germline CDR1 and CDR2 sequences are MDHEN and SYDVKM. The CDR3 contains 16 residues. With V trimmed by 5 bases and J by 0 bases, 7 bases remained unmatched. CDR3 nucleotide sequence: TGTGCCAGCAGTAACCCGGGACAGGGAATGAACACTGAAGCTTTCTTT. It yields the protein CASSNPGQGMNTEAFF.

This clone was counted only a few times. The chain carries TRBV4-1 and TRBJ2-7; 11 bases are a match to TRBD2. The V segment lost 4 bases and the J segment 3 bases; nucleotides outside the gene matches: 8. Germline V lookup: CDR1 MGHRA, CDR2 YSYEKL. The CDR3 loop spans 16 amino acids. CDR3 loop: CASSRDNLAGGYEQYV. CDR3 DNA sequence: TGCGCCAGCAGCCGAGATAATCTAGCGGGAGGCTACGAGCAGTACGTC.

The gene calls are TRBV5-6 and TRBJ1-4; 7 nucleotides align to TRBD1. In germline, CDR1 is SGHDT, CDR2 YYEEEE. The CDR3 is made up of 15 amino acids. V gave up 1 base and J gave up 5 bases; unmatched junction bases: 5. As DNA, the CDR3 is TGTGCCAGCAGCTTGTTCGGGACAGCGAATGAAAAACTGTTTTTT. It is translated as CASSLFGTANEKLFF.

The gene calls are TRBV2 and TRBJ1-2; unclear D gene. CDR1 and CDR2 (germline): SNHLY, FYNNEI. This CDR3 is built from 15 residues. Trimming pared 3 bases from V and 4 bases from J, leaving 15 bases between. CDR3 DNA sequence: TGTGCCAGCAGTGAGTTCCCCTCCTCTCTCTATGGCTACACCTTC. Translated, it gives CASSEFPSSLYGYTF.

This clone was counted only a few times. The chain recombines TRBV9 with TRBJ2-2, with D unresolved. Trimming removed 4 bases at V and 8 bases at J, with 12 bases between. This CDR3 contains 13 residues. CDR1 SGDLS and CDR2 YYNGEE come from the germline V gene. The CDR3 coding sequence is TGTGCCAGCAGCCTCCACCCCGAGGGGGAGCTGTTTTTT. Amino acids: CASSLHPEGELFF.

The chain is built from TRBV28 and TRBJ2-7; 10 positions match TRBD1. Trimming cost V 6 bases and J 2 bases; bases outside gene matches: 4. Germline V gene data show CDR1 as MDHEN and CDR2 as SYDVKM. This CDR3 contains 14 residues. The CDR3 DNA reads as TGTGCCAGCAGCCTAGGACAGGGGGCCTACGAGCAGTACTTC. Translation: CASSLGQGAYEQYF.

This clone has just a few counts. The chain couples TRBV6-5 to TRBJ1-1; TRBD1 is a possible D gene (6 bases). The length of the CDR3 is 14 residues. Trimming took 2 bases from V and 4 from J, leaving 11 bases between them. Germline CDR1 reads MNHEY; CDR2 reads SVGAGI. Here the CDR3 DNA reads TGTGCCAGCAGTTACATAGGGGGAAGCACTGAAGCTTTCTTT. This encodes CASSYIGGSTEAFF.

Concerning this clone: This CDR3 fails to terminate in the conserved phenylalanine or tryptophan, so it likely reflects a read error. It is unclear where the CDR3 begins or ends on the DNA, so no DNA is shown, and the CDR3 is as TCRdb lists it. The J gene is TRBJ1-1, the V gene TRBV5-8; the D call TRBD1 from the table was never checked on the DNA. 8 amino acids form the CDR3, both terminal residues included. Germline CDR1 and CDR2: SGHTS and YDEGEE. The CDR3 sequence is CASSRTGV.

The chain uses TRBV14 and TRBJ1-2, with no clear D. Trimming took 4 bases from V and 1 from J, leaving 16 bases between them. Germline values: CDR1 SGHDN, CDR2 FVKESK. CDR3 size: 16 residues. In DNA, the CDR3 is TGTGCCAGCAGCCCGCCCGGATCGGGGTTTAACTATGGCTACACCTTC. Protein product: CASSPPGSGFNYGYTF. Filled out from reference TRBV14 and TRBJ1-2, the complete variable domain reads EAGVTQFPSHSVIEKGQTVTLRCDPISGHDNLYWYRRVMGKEIKFLLHFVKESKQDESGMPNNRFLAERTGGTYSTLKVQPAELEDSGVYFCASSPPGSGFNYGYTFGSGTRLTVV.

The chain carries TRBV5-6 and TRBJ1-2; D is possibly TRBD1 (5 bases). The CDR3 has 17 amino acids. Germline assignment: CDR1 SGHDT and CDR2 YYEEEE. Trimming left V 4 bases short and J 4 bases short, with 23 bases between. The CDR3 reads CASSPPGGGVGSYGYTF. In nucleotides, the CDR3 is TGTGCCAGCAGCCCCCCGGGCGGAGGGGTAGGAAGCTATGGCTACACCTTC.

The chain employs TRBV29-1 and TRBJ1-1, with 7 bases lining up with TRBD1. CDR1 and CDR2 from the germline V gene are SQVTM and ANQGSEA. The CDR3 has 11 residues. The V gene end was trimmed by 7 bases and the J gene end by 5 bases; junction bases not matched to a gene: 4. Written as DNA, the CDR3 is TGCAGCGCAACAGGGGATACTGAAGCTTTCTTT. As protein: CSATGDTEAFF.

There are a few counts of this clone. V is TRBV29-1 and J is TRBJ1-4; TRBD1 aligns across 7 bases. The germline V gene encodes CDR1 SQVTM and CDR2 ANQGSEA. V shed 6 bases and J 7 bases; nucleotides not matched to a gene: 8. The CDR3 has 13 amino acids. The CDR3 protein is CSVVRDSGEKLFF. The CDR3 DNA reads as TGCAGCGTCGTTCGGGACAGCGGTGAAAAACTGTTTTTT. The variable domain in full, completed from reference TRBV29-1 and TRBJ1-4, reads SAVISQKPSRDICQRGTSLTIQCQVDSQVTMMFWYRQQPGQSLTLIATANQGSEATYESGFVIDKFPISRPNLTFSTLTVSNMSPEDSSIYLCSVVRDSGEKLFFGSGTQLSVL.

V gene TRBV2 combines with J gene TRBJ2-3; 14 bases map to TRBD2. The CDR3 has 20 residues. The germline CDR1 and CDR2 sequences are SNHLY and FYNNEI. V was pared by 5 bases and J by 4 bases, with 17 bases of the junction left unmatched. CDR3 DNA sequence: TGTGCCAGCAGTCGCACCGGGACTAGCGGGGGCCTAACCCTTCCAGATACGCAGTATTTT. It encodes CASSRTGTSGGLTLPDTQYF. The full variable domain, with the rest looked up from reference TRBV2 and TRBJ2-3, is EPEVTQTPSHQVTQMGQEVILRCVPISNHLYFYWYRQILGQKVEFLVSFYNNEISEKSEIFDDQFSVERPDGSNFTLKIRSTKLEDSAMYFCASSRTGTSGGLTLPDTQYFGPGTRLTVL.

The table lists this clone with a count of one. The rearrangement uses TRBV7-2 and TRBJ2-7; D possibly corresponds to TRBD1 (6 bases). From germline, CDR1 is SGHTA and CDR2 FQGNSA. This CDR3 comprises 16 residues. With 4 bases removed from V and 4 bases from J, the gap between germline ends came to 20 bases. The CDR3 here is CASSSGTRSDSYEQYF. In DNA form, the CDR3 reads TGTGCCAGCAGCTCAGGGACCCGGTCGGACAGTTACGAGCAGTACTTC.

CDR3 loop: CASSLNTEAFF. CDR3 coding DNA: TGTGCCAGCAGCCTAAACACTGAAGCTTTCTTT. The chain joins TRBV5-6 to TRBJ1-1, with D unclear. The CDR3 is 11 residues long. CDR1 and CDR2 (germline): SGHDT, YYEEEE. V was shortened by 4 bases and J by 2 bases, with 3 bases between the two germline ends. The variable domain in full, with the rest retrieved from reference TRBV5-6 and TRBJ1-1, is DAGVTQSPTHLIKTRGQQVTLRCSPKSGHDTVSWYQQALGQGPQFIFQYYEEEERQRGNFPDRFSGHQFPNYSSELNVNALLLGDSALYLCASSLNTEAFFGQGTRLTVV.